The 30 T cell receptor beta chains below were found in one sample sequenced in a study of blood T cell repertoires in COVID-19. The assay was immunoSEQ multiplex PCR, and TCRdb's table has in-frame clones only and misses some. This table holds around 14,000 clones, 75% to 90% found once. The sequenced material came from peripheral blood. Every receptor here comes from a human donor in a cohort sampled during active COVID-19.

The chain uses TRBV18 and TRBJ2-5; 15 bases agree with TRBD2. CDR3 length equals 19 residues. Germline CDR1 KGHSH, CDR2 LQKENI. V dropped 6 bases and J dropped 5; count of bases not matched to a gene: 16. The CDR3 nucleotides read TGTGCCAGCTCTCTAGACGGACTAGCGGGAGGGCCCCAGAAGGAGACCCAGTACTTC. It translates to CASSLDGLAGGPQKETQYF.

This chain uses TRBV5-1 with TRBJ1-2, with D uncertain. V lost 0 bases, J lost 4 bases, and 13 bases lay in between. The germline V gene has CDR1 SGHRS and CDR2 YFSETQ. The CDR3 runs 15 residues. CDR3 nucleotide sequence: TGCGCCAGCAGCTTGGCCGTGGAACAGCCCTATGGCTACACCTTC. Translation gives CASSLAVEQPYGYTF.

This sequence joins TRBV24-1 and TRBJ2-1; the match to TRBD1 covers 10 bases. CDR3 length: 16 amino acids. V lost 3 bases and J lost 4; bases outside the gene matches: 5. CDR1 and CDR2 from the germline V gene are KGHDR and SFDVKD. CDR3 nucleotide sequence: TGTGCCACCAGTGATCAGGGACAGGGGATTTACAATGAGCAGTTCTTC. This codes for CATSDQGQGIYNEQFF.

This rearrangement joins TRBV5-4 to TRBJ2-7, with TRBD1 identical over 7 bases. CDR1 is SGHNT and CDR2 is YYREEE in the germline V gene (reference sequence). This CDR3 has 14 amino acids. J was trimmed by 1 base and V by 1 base; bases with no gene match: 2. CDR3: CASSLKGASYEQYF. The CDR3 region has the DNA TGTGCCAGCAGCTTGAAGGGGGCGTCCTACGAGCAGTACTTC.

The chain combines TRBV11-3 with TRBJ1-2; 8 positions match TRBD1. Germline values: CDR1 SGHNT, CDR2 YENEEA. V was pared by 5 bases and J by 4 bases, with 3 bases of the junction left unmatched. The CDR3 extends over 13 amino acids. CDR3 bases: TGTGCCAGCAGCGAACAGGGGGGCTATGGCTACACCTTC. Translated, it gives CASSEQGGYGYTF.

This clone was counted between two and nine times. The chain combines TRBV25-1 with TRBJ1-5; possibly TRBD1 for D (6 bases). The CDR3 is 14 residues long. Germline assignment: CDR1 MGHDK and CDR2 SYGVNS. V lost 10 bases and J 2 bases, leaving 15 bases between the germline ends. The DNA for the CDR3 is TGTGCCACCGAGGGGGAGGGGGGCAATCAGCCCCAGCATTTT. Protein: CATEGEGGNQPQHF.

V gene TRBV12-3 or TRBV12-4 combines with J gene TRBJ1-6; D is ambiguous. Between the trimmed V and J ends, which lost 3 bases and 8 bases, there was a span of 8 bases. The CDR3 consists of 13 residues. CDR3 residues: CASSLIQYSPLHF. Here the CDR3 DNA reads TGTGCCAGCAGTTTGATCCAGTATTCACCCCTCCACTTT.

With respect to this clone: A junction boundary mismatches the germline segment, possibly from a read error. The chain joins TRBV20-1 to TRBJ2-5; perhaps TRBD2 as D (6 bases). From germline, CDR1 is DFQATT and CDR2 SNEGSKA (reference sequence). The CDR3 spans 13 residues. The CDR3 protein is CSASREYQETQYF. DNA of the CDR3: TGCAGCGCTAGTCGGGAGTACCAAGAGACCCAGTACTTC.

The chain joins TRBV18 to TRBJ2-7; no reliable D call. Trimming took off 2 bases at V and 3 bases at J, with 11 bases between the two ends. The germline gives CDR1 KGHSH, CDR2 LQKENI. This CDR3 spans 14 amino acids. The CDR3 is CASSPEVRGYEQYF. The DNA for the CDR3 is TGTGCCAGCTCACCAGAGGTACGAGGCTACGAGCAGTACTTC.

The V call is TRBV27, the J call TRBJ1-5, with no clear D. This CDR3 has 15 residues. Germline V lookup: CDR1 MNHEY, CDR2 SMNVEV (reference sequence). With 1 base removed from V and 5 bases from J, the gap between germline ends came to 12 bases. The CDR3 DNA reads TGTGCCAGCAGTTTATTCACCGGGTACGATCAGCCCCAGCATTTT. This gives the protein CASSLFTGYDQPQHF.

The genes are TRBV7-7 and TRBJ2-5; D might be TRBD2 (6 bases). V was clipped by 2 bases and J by 0 bases, with 7 bases between them. Germline-derived CDR1 and CDR2 are SSHAT and FNYEAQ (reference sequence). The CDR3 sequence is 14 residues long. The CDR3 sequence is CASSLWGDQETQYF. CDR3 in DNA: TGTGCCAGCAGCTTATGGGGGGACCAAGAGACCCAGTACTTC.

This chain joins TRBV7-9 and TRBJ2-1; tentative D call: TRBD2 (5 bases). Deletions cut 1 base from V and 4 bases from J, with 11 bases between. Germline V lookup: CDR1 SEHNR, CDR2 FQNEAQ (reference sequence). The CDR3 covers 15 residues. As DNA, the CDR3 is TGTGCCAGCAGCTTAGACGGGGAAGGGTACAATGAGCAGTTCTTC. Its protein product is CASSLDGEGYNEQFF.

V usage is TRBV12-3 or TRBV12-4 and J usage is TRBJ1-2; 10 nucleotides match TRBD1. V lost 5 bases, J lost 7 bases, and 4 bases stayed unmatched. CDR3 size: 13 residues. CDR3 in amino acids: CASSTGQGGGYTF. CDR3 nucleotide sequence: TGTGCCAGCAGTACCGGACAGGGGGGTGGCTACACCTTC.

V is TRBV10-3 and J is TRBJ2-7; 7 bases map to TRBD2. The trim removed 2 bases at V and 0 bases at J, leaving 4 bases unmatched. The CDR3 consists of 15 residues. The germline V gene has CDR1 ENHRY and CDR2 SYGVKD. The CDR3 coding sequence is TGTGCCATCAGTGAGAGCGGGGTGGGCTCCTACGAGCAGTACTTC. Residues: CAISESGVGSYEQYF.

The J gene is TRBJ2-5, the V gene TRBV19; 12 nucleotides agree with TRBD1. The CDR3 extends over 15 amino acids. Germline CDR1 reads LNHDA; CDR2 reads SQIVND (reference sequence). Trimming at V came to 3 bases and at J to 5 bases, leaving 4 bases not matched to a gene. CDR3 DNA: TGTGCCAGTAGTATGGGACAGGGGGCGTCGGAGACCCAGTACTTC. As protein: CASSMGQGASETQYF.

This chain connects TRBV6-6 to TRBJ1-1; TRBD1 matches at 9 bases. The CDR3 is 16 residues long. Trimming at V came to 4 bases and at J to 5 bases, leaving 11 bases not matched to a gene. CDR1 and CDR2 (germline): MNHNY, SVGAGI (reference sequence). The CDR3 protein is CASSSPTDRGGTEAFF. The CDR3 DNA sequence: TGTGCCAGCAGTTCCCCAACGGACAGGGGTGGTACTGAAGCTTTCTTT.

The chain joins TRBV6-5 to TRBJ1-1; D unresolved. V was trimmed by 4 bases and J by 5 bases, leaving 17 bases between them. The germline CDR1 and CDR2 sequences are MNHEY and SVGAGI. This CDR3 region has 15 residues. The CDR3 reads CASSSPTRRGTEAFF. In nucleotides, the CDR3 is TGTGCCAGCAGTTCCCCCACGCGGAGAGGGACTGAAGCTTTCTTT.

The chain carries TRBV4-1 and TRBJ2-3, with 8 bases lining up with TRBD2. Germline loops: CDR1 MGHRA, CDR2 YSYEKL. The CDR3 runs to 16 residues. After removal of 0 bases from V and 4 bases from J, the junction contained 6 bases not matched to a gene. The CDR3 here is CASSQEWAGGPDTQYF. In DNA, the CDR3 is TGCGCCAGCAGCCAAGAGTGGGCGGGGGGACCAGATACGCAGTATTTT.

This clone has just a few counts. The rearrangement uses TRBV10-1 and TRBJ2-2, with D unresolved. The CDR3 extends over 14 amino acids. The germline CDR1 and CDR2 sequences are WNHNN and SYGVQD (reference sequence). Trimming shortened V by 2 bases and J by 0 bases, and 4 bases separated the two germline ends. CDR3: CASSETTNTGELFF. CDR3 in DNA: TGCGCCAGCAGTGAGACTACGAACACCGGGGAGCTGTTTTTT.

The chain couples TRBV2 to TRBJ2-2; 12 nucleotides match TRBD2. The CDR3 length is 15 residues. The V gene's germline CDR1 is SNHLY and CDR2 FYNNEI. The trim removed 3 bases at V and 11 bases at J, leaving 7 bases unmatched. The CDR3 sequence is CASSDLLAGGGELFF. For the CDR3, the DNA is TGTGCCAGCAGTGATTTACTAGCGGGGGGTGGCGAGCTGTTTTTT.

The rearrangement uses TRBV5-5 and TRBJ2-7; D is uncertain. The CDR3 is 12 amino acids. Germline CDR1 SGHKS, CDR2 YYEKEE (reference sequence). The V gene lost 1 base and the J gene lost 4 bases, with 6 bases spanning the gap. CDR3 in amino acids: CASSLSRYEQYF. CDR3 bases: TGTGCCAGCAGCTTGAGTAGATACGAGCAGTACTTC.

This chain connects TRBV11-3 to TRBJ2-1; TRBD1 aligns across 7 bases. In germline, CDR1 is SGHNT, CDR2 YENEEA. The junction had 8 bases not matched to a gene; V was cut back by 5 bases and J by 7 bases. The CDR3 consists of 14 residues. Here the CDR3 DNA reads TGTGCCAGCAGCCCCGCCAGGGGGTTTAATGAGCAGTTCTTC. Protein: CASSPARGFNEQFF.

This rearrangement joins TRBV7-9 to TRBJ2-1, with TRBD2 matching 9 bases. The V and J ends lost 5 bases and 6 bases, in that order; junction bases with no gene match: 8. This CDR3 has 15 residues. Germline V CDR1 and CDR2: SEHNR, FQNEAQ (reference sequence). The CDR3 sequence: CASSLQGLAGNEQFF. In nucleotides, the CDR3 is TGTGCCAGCAGCCTGCAGGGACTAGCAGGCAATGAGCAGTTCTTC.

The chain is built from TRBV20-1 and TRBJ1-1; TRBD1 matches 7 bases. The CDR3 is 11 amino acids. V dropped 5 bases and J dropped 11; count of bases not matched to a gene: 8. Germline CDR1 DFQATT, CDR2 SNEGSKA (reference sequence). The CDR3 loop reads CSAPSDRAAFF. CDR3 DNA: TGCAGTGCTCCGTCCGACAGGGCGGCTTTCTTT.

The chain employs TRBV7-2 and TRBJ1-1; 9 positions agree with TRBD1. Trimming cost V 5 bases and J 2 bases; bases outside gene matches: 12. The CDR3 covers 17 residues. CDR1 is SGHTA and CDR2 is FQGNSA in the germline V gene. As DNA, the CDR3 is TGTGCCAGCAGCCCACAAGGGACAGGGTTTAGCAACACTGAAGCTTTCTTT. It translates to CASSPQGTGFSNTEAFF. Full variable domain (rest looked up from reference TRBV7-2 and TRBJ1-1): GAGVSQSPSNKVTEKGKDVELRCDPISGHTALYWYRQSLGQGLEFLIYFQGNSAPDKSGLPSDRFSAERTGGSVSTLTIQRTQQEDSAVYLCASSPQGTGFSNTEAFFGQGTRLTVV.

The CDR3 loop is CASSFDREETQYF. The CDR3 region has the DNA TGTGCCAGCAGCTTCGACAGGGAAGAGACCCAGTACTTC. The genes are TRBV7-3 and TRBJ2-5; 7 positions match TRBD1. The CDR3 length is 13 residues. After removal of 3 bases from V and 3 bases from J, the junction contained 1 base not matched to a gene. Germline CDR1 is SGHTA and CDR2 is FQGTGA.

The CDR3 sequence is CASSSPGQGAEQPQHF. CDR3 DNA sequence: TGTGCCAGTAGTTCACCGGGACAGGGGGCCGAACAGCCCCAGCATTTT. The chain joins TRBV19 to TRBJ1-5; 12 nucleotides agree with TRBD1. This CDR3 is built from 16 residues. Germline-derived CDR1 and CDR2 are LNHDA and SQIVND (reference sequence). The V gene end was trimmed by 5 bases and the J gene end by 7 bases; junction bases not matched to a gene: 9. The full variable domain, in which reference TRBV19 and TRBJ1-5 provide the parts outside the CDR3, is DGGITQSPKYLFRKEGQNVTLSCEQNLNHDAMYWYRQDPGQGLRLIYYSQIVNDFQKGDIAEGYSVSREKKESFPLTVTSAQKNPTAFYLCASSSPGQGAEQPQHFGDGTRLSIL.

The V and J genes are TRBV27 and TRBJ2-1, with 13 bases aligning to TRBD2. The trim removed 0 bases at V and 5 bases at J, leaving 13 bases unmatched. The germline V gene has CDR1 MNHEY and CDR2 SMNVEV (reference sequence). The CDR3 is 20 residues long. The CDR3 protein is CASSLSRGRLAGGNHNEQFF. For the CDR3, the DNA is TGTGCCAGCAGTTTATCGAGGGGGCGACTAGCGGGAGGAAACCACAATGAGCAGTTCTTC.

The rearrangement uses TRBV24-1 and TRBJ2-3; 7 positions agree with TRBD1. The V segment lost 5 bases and the J segment 3 bases; nucleotides outside the gene matches: 10. The germline CDR1 and CDR2 sequences are KGHDR and SFDVKD. The CDR3 covers 16 residues. CDR3 region: CATSGTSTGETDTQYF. CDR3 nucleotides: TGTGCCACCAGTGGAACGAGCACAGGGGAGACAGATACGCAGTATTTT.

The chain employs TRBV4-1 and TRBJ1-1, with D maybe TRBD1 (6 bases). V lost 7 bases to trimming and J lost 0 bases, with 15 bases between them. The CDR3 is 15 amino acids. CDR1 is MGHRA and CDR2 is YSYEKL in the germline V gene. The CDR3 DNA reads as TGCGCCAGCACTCGGACAGATACCCTGAACACTGAAGCTTTCTTT. It specifies CASTRTDTLNTEAFF.